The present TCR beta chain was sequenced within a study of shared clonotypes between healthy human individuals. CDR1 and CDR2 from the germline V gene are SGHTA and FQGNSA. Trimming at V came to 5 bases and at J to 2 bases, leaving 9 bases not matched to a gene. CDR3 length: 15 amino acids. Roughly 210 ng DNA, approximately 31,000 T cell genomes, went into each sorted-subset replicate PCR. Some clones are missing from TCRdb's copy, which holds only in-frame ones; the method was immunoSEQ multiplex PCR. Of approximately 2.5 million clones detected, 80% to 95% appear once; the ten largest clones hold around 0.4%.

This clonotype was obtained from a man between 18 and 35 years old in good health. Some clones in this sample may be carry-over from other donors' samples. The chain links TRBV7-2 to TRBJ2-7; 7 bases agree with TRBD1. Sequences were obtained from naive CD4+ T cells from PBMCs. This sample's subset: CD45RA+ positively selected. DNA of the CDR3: TGTGCCAGCAGCGTAAGACAGGGCCCGCCCTACGAGCAGTACTTC. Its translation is CASSVRQGPPYEQYF.